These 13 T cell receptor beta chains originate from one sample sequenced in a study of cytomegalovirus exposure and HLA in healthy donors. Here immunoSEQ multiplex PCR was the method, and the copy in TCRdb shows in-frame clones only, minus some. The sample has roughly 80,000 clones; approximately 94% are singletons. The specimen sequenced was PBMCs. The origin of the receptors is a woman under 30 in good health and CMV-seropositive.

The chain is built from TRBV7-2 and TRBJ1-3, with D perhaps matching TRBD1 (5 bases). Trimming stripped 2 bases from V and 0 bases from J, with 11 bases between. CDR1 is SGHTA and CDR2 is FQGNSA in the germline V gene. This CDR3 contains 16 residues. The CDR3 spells CASSLLRGSSGNTIYF. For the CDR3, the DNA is TGTGCCAGCAGCTTATTGCGGGGGAGCTCTGGAAACACCATATATTTT.

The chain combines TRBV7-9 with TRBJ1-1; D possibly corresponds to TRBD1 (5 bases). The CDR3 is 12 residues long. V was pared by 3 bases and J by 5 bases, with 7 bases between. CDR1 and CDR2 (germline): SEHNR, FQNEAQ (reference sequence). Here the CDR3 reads CASSLTVTEAFF. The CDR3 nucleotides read TGTGCCAGCAGCTTGACAGTAACTGAAGCTTTCTTT.

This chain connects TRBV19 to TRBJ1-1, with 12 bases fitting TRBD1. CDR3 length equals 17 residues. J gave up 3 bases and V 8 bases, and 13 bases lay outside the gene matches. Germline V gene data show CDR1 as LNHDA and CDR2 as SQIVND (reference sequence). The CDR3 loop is CASVPKRDRGRDTEAFF. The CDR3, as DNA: TGTGCCAGTGTCCCTAAAAGGGACAGGGGGCGCGACACTGAAGCTTTCTTT.

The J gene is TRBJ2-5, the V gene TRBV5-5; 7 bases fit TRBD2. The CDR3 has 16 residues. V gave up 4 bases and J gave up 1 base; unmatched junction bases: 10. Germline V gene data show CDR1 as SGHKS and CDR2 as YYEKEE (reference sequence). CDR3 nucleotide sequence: TGTGCCAGCAGCCCGTCCGCTTGGACTAGCCAAGAGACCCAGTACTTC. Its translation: CASSPSAWTSQETQYF.

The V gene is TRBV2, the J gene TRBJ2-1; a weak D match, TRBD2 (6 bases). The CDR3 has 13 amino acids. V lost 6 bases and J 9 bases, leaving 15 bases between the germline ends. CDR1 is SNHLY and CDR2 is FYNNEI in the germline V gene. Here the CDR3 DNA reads TGTGCCAGCAGGAACGGGGGTGTATCTGAGCAGTTCTTC. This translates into CASRNGGVSEQFF. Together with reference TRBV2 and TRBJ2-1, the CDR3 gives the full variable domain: EPEVTQTPSHQVTQMGQEVILRCVPISNHLYFYWYRQILGQKVEFLVSFYNNEISEKSEIFDDQFSVERPDGSNFTLKIRSTKLEDSAMYFCASRNGGVSEQFFGPGTRLTVL.

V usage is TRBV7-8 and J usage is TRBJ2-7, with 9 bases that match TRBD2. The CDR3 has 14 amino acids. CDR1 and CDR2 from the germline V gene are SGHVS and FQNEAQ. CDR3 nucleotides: TGTGCGACAGAGGGACTAGCCGGTTCCTACGAGCAGTACTTC. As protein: CATEGLAGSYEQYF.

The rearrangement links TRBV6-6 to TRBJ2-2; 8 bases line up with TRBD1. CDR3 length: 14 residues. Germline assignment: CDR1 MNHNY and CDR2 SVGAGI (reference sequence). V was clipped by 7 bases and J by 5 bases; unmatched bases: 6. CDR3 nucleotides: TGTGCCAGCACACACAGGGGGAGAACCGGGGAGCTGTTTTTT. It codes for CASTHRGRTGELFF.

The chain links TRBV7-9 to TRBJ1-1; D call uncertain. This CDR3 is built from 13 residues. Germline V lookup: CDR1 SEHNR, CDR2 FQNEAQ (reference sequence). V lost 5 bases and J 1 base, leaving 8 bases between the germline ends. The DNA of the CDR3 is TGTGCCAGCAGCCCCCAGGAGAACACTGAAGCTTTCTTT. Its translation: CASSPQENTEAFF.

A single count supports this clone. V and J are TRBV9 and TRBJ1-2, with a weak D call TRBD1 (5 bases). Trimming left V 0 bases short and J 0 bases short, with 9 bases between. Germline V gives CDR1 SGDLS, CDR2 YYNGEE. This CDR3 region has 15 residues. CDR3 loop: CASSVAGTANYGYTF. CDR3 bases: TGTGCCAGCAGCGTAGCAGGGACTGCTAACTATGGCTACACCTTC.

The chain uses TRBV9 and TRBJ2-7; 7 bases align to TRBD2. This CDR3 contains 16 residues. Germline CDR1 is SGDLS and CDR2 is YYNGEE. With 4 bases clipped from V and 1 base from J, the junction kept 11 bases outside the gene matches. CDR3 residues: CASSPHGVAGSYEQYF. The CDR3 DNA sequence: TGTGCCAGCAGCCCCCACGGGGTAGCGGGTTCCTACGAGCAGTACTTC.

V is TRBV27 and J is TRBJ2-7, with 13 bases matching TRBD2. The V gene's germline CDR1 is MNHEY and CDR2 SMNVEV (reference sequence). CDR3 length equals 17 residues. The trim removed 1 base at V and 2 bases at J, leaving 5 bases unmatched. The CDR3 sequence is CASSLWGTSGVAYEQYF. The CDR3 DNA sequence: TGTGCCAGCAGTTTATGGGGGACTAGCGGGGTAGCCTACGAGCAGTACTTC.

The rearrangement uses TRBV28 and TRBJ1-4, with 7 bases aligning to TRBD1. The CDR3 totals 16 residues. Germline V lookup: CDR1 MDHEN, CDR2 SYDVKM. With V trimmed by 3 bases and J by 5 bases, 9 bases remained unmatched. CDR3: CASSFRGPNGNEKLFF. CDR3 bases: TGTGCCAGCAGTTTTAGGGGGCCCAACGGGAATGAAAAACTGTTTTTT.

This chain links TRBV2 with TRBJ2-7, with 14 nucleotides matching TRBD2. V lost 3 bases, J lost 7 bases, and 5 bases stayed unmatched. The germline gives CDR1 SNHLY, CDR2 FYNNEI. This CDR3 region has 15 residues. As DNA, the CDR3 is TGTGCCAGCAGTGAGACTAGCGGGGGGGCCGGGGAGCAGTACTTC. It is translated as CASSETSGGAGEQYF. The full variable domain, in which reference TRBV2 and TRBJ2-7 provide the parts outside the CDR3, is EPEVTQTPSHQVTQMGQEVILRCVPISNHLYFYWYRQILGQKVEFLVSFYNNEISEKSEIFDDQFSVERPDGSNFTLKIRSTKLEDSAMYFCASSETSGGAGEQYFGPGTRLTVT.